These T cell receptor beta chains were read from a single sample in a study of shared clonotypes between healthy human individuals. Assay: immunoSEQ multiplex PCR; the TCRdb copy retains only in-frame clones and omits some. The table lists 1.4 million or so clones, 98% of them singletons. Sequencing was carried out using naive CD4+ T cells sorted from blood. Source of these receptors: a man younger than 45 in good health. Each CDR3 is given with its conserved first and last residue. The order of the fields is J gene, clone size, D gene, V gene, CDR3 protein, CDR3 DNA. D genes are given only for firm matches. Only some rows state a clone size, as once, few, many or a class for expanded clones.

J gene: TRBJ2-3; clone size: -; D gene: -; V gene: TRBV4-3; CDR3 protein: CASSQLVSDTQYF; CDR3 DNA: TGCGCCAGCAGCCAACTAGTTTCTGATACGCAGTATTTT
J gene: TRBJ1-2; clone size: -; D gene: TRBD1; V gene: TRBV14; CDR3 protein: CASSQDPTGFYGYTF; CDR3 DNA: TGTGCCAGCAGCCAAGATCCGACAGGGTTCTATGGCTACACCTTC
J gene: TRBJ2-7; clone size: -; D gene: -; V gene: TRBV7-2; CDR3 protein: CASSFRQGPYEQYF; CDR3 DNA: TGTGCCAGCAGCTTCCGGCAGGGGCCCTACGAGCAGTACTTC
J gene: TRBJ1-4; clone size: -; D gene: TRBD1; V gene: TRBV5-4; CDR3 protein: CASSLETGVGEKLFF; CDR3 DNA: TGTGCCAGCAGCTTGGAGACAGGGGTCGGTGAAAAACTGTTTTTT
J gene: TRBJ1-5; clone size: -; D gene: -; V gene: TRBV28; CDR3 protein: CASRRGSRNQPQHF; CDR3 DNA: TGTGCCAGCAGGCGGGGATCACGTAATCAGCCCCAGCATTTT
J gene: TRBJ2-1; clone size: -; D gene: -; V gene: TRBV19; CDR3 protein: CASAILSSYNEQFF; CDR3 DNA: TGTGCCAGTGCTATACTGAGCTCCTACAATGAGCAGTTCTTC
J gene: TRBJ2-1; clone size: -; D gene: TRBD2; V gene: TRBV7-2; CDR3 protein: CASSLVGTTTYNEQFF; CDR3 DNA: TGTGCCAGCAGCTTAGTGGGGACTACCACCTACAATGAGCAGTTCTTC
J gene: TRBJ2-3; clone size: -; D gene: -; V gene: TRBV5-1; CDR3 protein: CASSSTRTGTDTQYF; CDR3 DNA: TGCGCCAGCAGCTCAACCAGGACAGGCACAGATACGCAGTATTTT
J gene: TRBJ2-2; clone size: -; D gene: -; V gene: TRBV11-2; CDR3 protein: CASSSQPENTGELFF; CDR3 DNA: TGTGCCAGCAGCTCTCAACCAGAGAACACCGGGGAGCTGTTTTTT
J gene: TRBJ2-1; clone size: -; D gene: TRBD2; V gene: TRBV6-1; CDR3 protein: CASSDTSGSRYNEQFF; CDR3 DNA: TGTGCCAGCAGTGATACTAGCGGGAGTAGATACAATGAGCAGTTCTTC
J gene: TRBJ2-3; clone size: -; D gene: -; V gene: TRBV28; CDR3 protein: CASSLMTGSTSTDTQYF; CDR3 DNA: TGTGCCAGCAGTTTAATGACGGGATCCACTAGCACAGATACGCAGTATTTT
J gene: TRBJ1-2; clone size: -; D gene: -; V gene: TRBV28; CDR3 protein: CASSLLLEGYTF; CDR3 DNA: TGTGCCAGCAGTTTACTATTAGAAGGCTACACCTTC
J gene: TRBJ1-2; clone size: -; D gene: -; V gene: TRBV6-6; CDR3 protein: CASSFKTGNTNYGYTF; CDR3 DNA: TGTGCCAGCAGTTTCAAGACAGGCAATACTAACTATGGCTACACCTTC
J gene: TRBJ2-7; clone size: -; D gene: -; V gene: TRBV15; CDR3 protein: CATSGRLAYEQYF; CDR3 DNA: TGTGCCACCAGCGGGAGACTAGCCTACGAGCAGTACTTC
J gene: TRBJ2-3; clone size: -; D gene: -; V gene: TRBV6-1; CDR3 protein: CASSAVSSDTQYF; CDR3 DNA: TGTGCCAGCAGCGCCGTAAGTTCAGATACGCAGTATTTT
J gene: TRBJ2-1; clone size: -; D gene: TRBD1; V gene: TRBV6-5; CDR3 protein: CASSYGRQGSNEQFF; CDR3 DNA: TGTGCCAGCAGTTACGGGAGACAGGGCTCCAATGAGCAGTTCTTC
J gene: TRBJ2-2; clone size: -; D gene: TRBD2; V gene: TRBV10-2; CDR3 protein: CASRAGLAGLGGELFF; CDR3 DNA: TGCGCCAGCAGAGCTGGACTAGCCGGGCTGGGAGGGGAGCTGTTTTTT
J gene: TRBJ1-1; clone size: -; D gene: -; V gene: TRBV4-1; CDR3 protein: CASSRTPSGIAEAFF; CDR3 DNA: TGCGCCAGCAGCCGAACCCCTTCAGGGATCGCTGAAGCTTTCTTT
J gene: TRBJ2-3; clone size: -; D gene: -; V gene: TRBV18; CDR3 protein: CASSRASTDTQYF; CDR3 DNA: TGTGCCAGCTCCCGTGCTAGCACAGATACGCAGTATTTT
J gene: TRBJ2-3; clone size: -; D gene: TRBD1; V gene: TRBV15; CDR3 protein: CATSRDWGRGRAGDTQYF; CDR3 DNA: TGTGCCACCAGCAGAGATTGGGGCAGGGGGCGCGCAGGAGATACGCAGTATTTT
J gene: TRBJ2-7; clone size: -; D gene: TRBD1; V gene: TRBV7-8; CDR3 protein: CASSLGRDRGTYEQYF; CDR3 DNA: TGTGCCAGCAGCTTGGGTAGGGACAGGGGAACCTACGAGCAGTACTTC
J gene: TRBJ2-7; clone size: -; D gene: -; V gene: TRBV2; CDR3 protein: CASSDPGRPFGEQYF; CDR3 DNA: TGTGCCAGCAGTGACCCGGGACGTCCGTTTGGCGAGCAGTACTTC
J gene: TRBJ1-5; clone size: -; D gene: TRBD1; V gene: TRBV4-1; CDR3 protein: CASSSRQGHGQPQHF; CDR3 DNA: TGCGCCAGCAGCTCCCGACAGGGACACGGTCAGCCCCAGCATTTT
J gene: TRBJ1-2; clone size: -; D gene: -; V gene: TRBV29-1; CDR3 protein: CSVVGALGYGYTF; CDR3 DNA: TGCAGCGTTGTGGGGGCGCTCGGCTATGGCTACACCTTC
J gene: TRBJ1-1; clone size: once; D gene: TRBD1; V gene: TRBV28; CDR3 protein: CASSLGTGPVDF; CDR3 DNA: TGTGCCAGCAGTTTAGGGACAGGGCCCGTAGACTTT
J gene: TRBJ2-7; clone size: few; D gene: TRBD1; V gene: TRBV5-1; CDR3 protein: CASRVRIASTSGTGSYEQYF; CDR3 DNA: TGCGCCAGCAGGGTGAGGATTGCTTCCACTTCCGGGACAGGGAGTTACGAGCAGTACTTC
J gene: TRBJ1-2; clone size: -; D gene: TRBD1; V gene: TRBV6-1; CDR3 protein: CASSEVGQGGRFGYTF; CDR3 DNA: TGTGCCAGCAGTGAAGTCGGACAGGGTGGTAGGTTTGGCTACACCTTC
J gene: TRBJ1-5; clone size: -; D gene: -; V gene: TRBV6-1; CDR3 protein: CASRQSYSNQPQHF; CDR3 DNA: TGTGCCAGCCGGCAGTCATATAGCAATCAGCCCCAGCATTTT
J gene: TRBJ2-2; clone size: -; D gene: -; V gene: TRBV14; CDR3 protein: CASSPVGTGELFF; CDR3 DNA: TGTGCCAGCAGCCCCGTGGGGACCGGGGAGCTGTTTTTT
J gene: TRBJ1-2; clone size: once; D gene: -; V gene: TRBV18; CDR3 protein: CASSPTAQDGYTF; CDR3 DNA: TGTGCCAGCTCACCGACAGCTCAGGATGGCTACACCTTC
J gene: TRBJ2-7; clone size: -; D gene: TRBD2; V gene: TRBV5-1; CDR3 protein: CASSLVVESGRNYEQYF; CDR3 DNA: TGCGCCAGCAGCTTGGTCGTCGAAAGCGGGAGAAACTACGAGCAGTACTTC
J gene: TRBJ2-6; clone size: -; D gene: TRBD2; V gene: TRBV7-3; CDR3 protein: CASSLKGTAGGANVLTF; CDR3 DNA: TGTGCCAGCAGCTTAAAGGGTACAGCGGGAGGGGCCAACGTCCTGACTTTC
J gene: TRBJ2-5; clone size: -; D gene: -; V gene: TRBV29-1; CDR3 protein: CSVAEGFETQYF; CDR3 DNA: TGCAGCGTTGCGGAGGGGTTCGAGACCCAGTACTTC
J gene: TRBJ2-3; clone size: -; D gene: -; V gene: TRBV5-1; CDR3 protein: CASSPIRSLPTDTQYF; CDR3 DNA: TGCGCCAGCAGCCCGATCAGATCTCTGCCCACAGATACGCAGTATTTT
J gene: TRBJ2-3; clone size: -; D gene: -; V gene: TRBV28; CDR3 protein: CASSPTRNTDTQYF; CDR3 DNA: TGTGCCAGCAGTCCCACTCGAAACACAGATACGCAGTATTTT
J gene: TRBJ2-2; clone size: -; D gene: -; V gene: TRBV6-1; CDR3 protein: CATRTGELFF; CDR3 DNA: TGTGCCACTCGAACCGGGGAGCTGTTTTTT
J gene: TRBJ1-2; clone size: -; D gene: -; V gene: TRBV7-9; CDR3 protein: CASSLGQAMAVYTF; CDR3 DNA: TGTGCCAGCAGCTTAGGACAGGCGATGGCCGTTTACACCTTC
J gene: TRBJ2-2; clone size: -; D gene: -; V gene: TRBV19; CDR3 protein: CASSIRDINTGELFF; CDR3 DNA: TGTGCCAGTAGTATCCGGGACATTAACACCGGGGAGCTGTTTTTT
J gene: TRBJ1-4; clone size: -; D gene: -; V gene: TRBV5-5; CDR3 protein: CASSVQGVGEKLFF; CDR3 DNA: TGTGCCAGCAGCGTACAGGGCGTAGGGGAAAAACTGTTTTTT
J gene: TRBJ2-2; clone size: -; D gene: -; V gene: TRBV5-1; CDR3 protein: CASSTFDSTGELFF; CDR3 DNA: TGCGCCAGCAGCACTTTCGACAGTACCGGGGAGCTGTTTTTT